The table lists the clone carrying this T cell receptor (beta chain) with a few counts. This record belongs to a study of blood T cells in healthy people across ages. Combining a sample-barcoded 5' primer with a J-beta primer mix, a second PCR ran for 7 to 11 cycles. Tags on each cDNA molecule came from a template-switch adaptor with 12 random nucleotides. TCRdb redid the calling of the 5' RACE reads with MiXCR, one entry per CDR3 protein. The table includes 550,000 to 700,000 distinct CDR3 sequences, approximately 27% detected once. The source is a woman aged 65 to 85 in good health. Material for sequencing was blood.

CDR3 sequence reads: CASRYRGEAKNIQYF. CDR3 coding DNA: TGTGCCAGCAGGTACCGCGGGGAAGCCAAAAACATTCAGTACTTC. The rearrangement joins TRBV6-5 to TRBJ2-4, with D possibly matching TRBD2 (6 bases). The ends were cut back, 6 bases at V and 0 bases at J, with 12 bases in the middle. The CDR3 length is 15 residues. Germline-derived CDR1 and CDR2 are MNHEY and SVGAGI.